This note documents a single T cell receptor (beta chain) sequence. The antigen it recognizes is unknown. This entry belongs to a study of T cells expressing NK-cell markers (dated by TCRdb to 2020 to 2021). For the wider study: In sorted CD3+CD56+NKG2C+, CD3+CD56+NKG2C- and CD3+CD56-NKG2C+ T-cell subsets from 7 or 8 donors, TCR beta-chain repertoires were profiled. Seven of the eight sequenced donors were HCMV-seropositive and one was HCMV-seronegative. The eight sequenced donors were randomly selected healthy volunteers, three men and five women. Illumina HiSeq 2000/2500, MiSeq or NextSeq was used to sequence libraries as 2 x 150 bp reads. General conclusions and limits of the study: Whether the expanded NKG2C-expressing T cell clones were specific for HCMV antigens was left unclear. In a handful of donors, the dominant CD3+CD56+NKG2C+ clonotypes were among the top 10 CD8+ clonotypes and accounted for roughly 1.0-8% of CD8+ T cells. Those dominant clonotypes were again the most abundant among CD3+CD56-NKG2C+ cells in a few donors, at about 28.3-65%.

A commercial ELISA kit detecting HCMV-specific IgG in serum was used to determine HCMV serostatus. Ficoll density gradient centrifugation was used to isolate peripheral blood mononuclear cells from blood. The sequencer listed for this sample is Illumina HiSeq 2000. 5'RACE template switching, by which a universal primer site and unique molecular identifiers were added, was used to make TCR beta cDNA libraries. Synthesis of cDNA was primed from the TCR beta constant segment and was followed by two consecutive PCR amplification steps. Concerning the study's data processing: MIGEC was used to demultiplex reads and group reads by UMI, and MiTCR was used to assemble and quantify clonotypes. To exclude erroneous sequences, any TCR cDNA sequence not supported by at least two reads was discarded. The tcR package was used for downstream repertoire analysis, and clonotypes were matched between fractions using CDR3 nucleotide sequence together with V segment. VDJmatch was used to annotate antigen specificity against VDJdb, with one amino acid substitution in CDR3 allowed. Once TCRdb had reprocessed the reads, it stored one entry per CDR3 protein sequence and supplied no DNA. TCRdb, not the original authors, processed these V and J calls. For this sample, the table gives 150,000 to 170,000 distinct CDR3 sequences. Around a third of the sample comes from the top ten.

From the cysteine up to the phenylalanine, the CDR3 has a length of 19 residues. The DNA is unrecorded. CDR1 and CDR2 (DFQATT, SNEGSKA) derive from the germline V gene (reference sequence). The receptor's source is a woman aged 45-65 years in good health. Donor details come from another sample of the same person, matched by shared clones. The material sequenced was blood T cells: a sorted CD56 or NKG2C T cell subset, CD4+ or CD8+ T cells, or bulk PBMC T cells (not recorded which). The rearranged chain carries TRBV20-1 and TRBJ2-2; the TRBD2 assignment by TCRdb is unverifiable without DNA. The CDR3 amino acid sequence is: CSASGPGLAGGDLSGELFF.